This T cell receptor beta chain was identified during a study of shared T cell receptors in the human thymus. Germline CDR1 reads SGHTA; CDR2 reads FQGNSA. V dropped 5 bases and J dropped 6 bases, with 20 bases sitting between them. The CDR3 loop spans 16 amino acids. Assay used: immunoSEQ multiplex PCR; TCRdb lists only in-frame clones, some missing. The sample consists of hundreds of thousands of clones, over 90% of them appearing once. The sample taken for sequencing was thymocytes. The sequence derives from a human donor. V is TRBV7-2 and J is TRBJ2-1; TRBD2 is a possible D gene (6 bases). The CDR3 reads CASSPRLSGPGNEQFF. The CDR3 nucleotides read TGTGCCAGCAGCCCGCGACTAAGCGGGCCGGGCAATGAGCAGTTCTTC.